This T cell receptor (beta chain) was captured in a study of cytomegalovirus exposure and HLA in healthy donors (dated by TCRdb to 2016 to 2017). Background for the entire study: An earlier analysis of 587 of the donors reported 250 to 350 Gb of sequence data and 95 million to 120 million unique TCR beta sequences obtained from about 170 million T cells. Donor age, sex, ethnicity and CMV serostatus were compiled alongside the repertoire data. In an earlier analysis of 550 to 700 of the donors, high-throughput TCR beta sequencing was used to judge whether each TCR beta V gene segment behaved as functional or pseudogenic. Among around 400 genotyped donors of the cohort, an average of around 240,000 unique TCR beta nucleotide sequences was sequenced per donor, of which roughly 17% were non-productive. Roughly 300 gigabases of sequencing data and 70 million to 95 million unique TCR sequences made up an early release that covered roughly 670 HLA-typed donors. The study aimed to test whether signatures of past pathogen exposure could be identified by cataloging public T cell receptors. Every discovery cohort repertoire had been produced on one sequencing platform. Using immunosequencing, the study profiled T cell repertoires from around 670 subjects and related those repertoires to cytomegalovirus serostatus. Because of strong linkage in the cohort, roughly five DR-DQ haplotypes were treated as single units for association and clustering. To predict cytomegalovirus infection status, the study combined high-throughput TCR immunosequencing, statistical association of individual TCRs with disease status, and machine learning. In a later genetic analysis, genome-wide SNP genotypes for 398 of the 666 donors were used, and that subset was treated as a discovery cohort. Along with the approximately 650-subject first cohort, a separate validation cohort of over a hundred different subjects was used. Rather than drawing on any new phenotypic data, the later analysis identified candidate immune exposures from TCR beta sequences and the way those sequences occurred across donors. To study patterns of TCR occurrence, a later analysis re-analyzed previously published TCR beta repertoires from more than 550 donors and added high-resolution HLA genotyping. Typing coverage varied by locus: roughly 620-640 donors for A, B, C, DRB1 and DQB1; more than 500 for DQA1; more than 600 for DPA1; more than 450 for DPB1. The genetic ancestry cluster associated with self-reported Caucasian donors included 81% of the 300 to 450 genotyped donors. Both class I and class II loci were covered by HLA typing, at four-digit resolution.

In total, roughly 670 healthy bone marrow donors made up the cohort. Cohort members were all nominally healthy when sampled, although unrecorded immune exposures were likely present. The donor was CMV seronegative and belonged to the group of several hundred seronegative cohort members. A peripheral blood sample was collected from each donor, and TCR beta sequencing was performed on peripheral blood mononuclear cells. Genomic DNA extraction from the blood cell samples was performed with the Qiagen DNeasy Blood Extraction Kit. The paper as a whole reports these results and caveats: In a later analysis, 16,951 TCR beta sequences were associated with specific HLA alleles at a false discovery rate of 0.05. A cluster of highly shared sequence variants was judged likely to be a technical artifact of the sequencing pipeline. According to the authors, the approach could potentially be generalized to other disease states and immunological phenotypes. The study gave a list of under 200 TCR beta chains associated with cytomegalovirus. According to a later genetic analysis, donors in an Asian-associated ancestry cluster had fewer N-insertions in productive TCRs than the approximately 630-donor mean. Roughly 15 rarely observed V segments, including chromosome 9 orphons, were excluded from the earlier analysis of about 610 of the donors because counts were too low. When HLA alleles, especially DR and DQ, strongly co-occurred, TCR associations were difficult to assign to individual alleles. In a later analysis, HLA-associated TCR beta chains were found to be more clonally expanded and to have lower generation probabilities than equally common non-associated chains. Most TCR sequences were seen in very few donors, while some public TCRs were found in many individuals. The cohort was sequenced for TCR beta chains only, and without alpha or paired-chain data the features that could be detected were limited. According to a later analysis, parvovirus B19, influenza, CMV and Epstein-Barr virus appeared linked to several top co-occurrence clusters. Broadly in line with IMGT annotations, most TCR beta V segments showed up in productive rearrangements about 87% or about 30% of the time in an earlier analysis of approximately 640 of the donors. Presence/absence analyses assumed roughly uniform sequencing depth across donors, an assumption that may not hold. The classifier was reported to diagnose cytomegalovirus status with high specificity and sensitivity in both the original cohort and the validation cohort. In a later genetic analysis, a missense DCLRE1C variant was associated with V-gene and J-gene trimming of TCR beta chains, and the association was replicated in an independent cohort. Linkage disequilibrium might explain the correlated functional status among segregating V segments, but an unknown experimental factor could not be ruled out. According to a later analysis, most CMV-associated TCR beta chains appeared to be HLA-restricted, and the HLA associations seemed to be driven largely by CMV exposure. A few of the identified cytomegalovirus-associated TCR beta chains were confirmed in vitro to be specific for cytomegalovirus antigens. Because the 87-base-pair reads could not distinguish some IMGT-functional V segments, including TRBV6-2 and TRBV6-3, those segments were excluded. HLA typing was unavailable for some donors at each locus, so association tests used only the typed subset. According to a later analysis, TCR association rates differed among HLA loci, with DRB1 alleles showing the most associated TCRs and HLA-C alleles showing the fewest. A further reported finding was that TCR beta sequences accurately predicted the HLA-A and HLA-B alleles for most subjects in the first cohort. The only immune exposure information available for the cohort was CMV serostatus.

The CDR3, from cysteine to phenylalanine, totals 12 residues. CDR3 DNA only is kept here, 36 bases in frame from base 1. From a lookup of the germline V gene, CDR1 and CDR2 are SGHTS and YDEGEE. Libraries came from the immunoSEQ multiplex PCR assay. A mixture of 60 forward primers for TCR Vbeta segments and 13 reverse primers for TCR Jbeta segments was used in the multiplex PCR. Amplification of the CDR3 region of rearranged TCR beta genes was performed with a multiplex PCR assay on genomic DNA. The Illumina HiSeq System was used to sequence the amplified TCR beta libraries as 87-base-pair reads. Regarding the original processing steps: A later analysis tallied around 80 million unique TCR beta chains across the 666 repertoires, and about 10 million of those chains were shared by two or more donors. Raw reads were error-corrected and collapsed into unique sequences by a nearest-neighbor algorithm in which closely related sequences were merged to remove PCR and sequencing errors. Alignment of CDR3 sequences to IMGT reference sequences was used to assign V, D and J gene segments. For a sequence to be retained, a match of at least six nucleotides was required to both a V gene segment and a J gene segment. Rearrangements were classified as productive when the CDR3 lacked stop codons and remained in frame with V and J, and all other rearrangements were classified as non-productive. CDR3 was defined according to IMGT convention as the region running from the second conserved V-encoded cysteine to the conserved J-encoded phenylalanine. In an earlier analysis of roughly 580 of the donors, sequences lacking an unambiguous match to a single V gene segment were excluded. In an earlier analysis of approximately 590 of the donors, a V segment was called functional when productive rearrangements were above 56.7%, and segregating when the standard deviation between donors exceeded 5%. A statistical classification framework was developed to diagnose cytomegalovirus status using the catalog of TCR beta chain sequences. In a later analysis, TCR nucleotide sequences were compared against IMGT/GENE-DB human TR gene sequences so that V and J genes could be assigned. A later analysis assigned CDR3 sequences and most-parsimonious VDJ recombination scenarios with the TCRdist pipeline. In a later analysis, every TCR beta chain was defined by the combination of its CDR3 amino acid sequence and its V-gene family, and reads without a unique V-gene family were dropped. A later analysis removed 500 to 650 highly shared, low-generation-probability nucleotide sequences to deal with suspected cross-contamination and a sequencing artifact. For each public chain, a later analysis derived a clonal expansion index from normalized ranks of inferred template counts within each repertoire. Generation probabilities in a later analysis came from a VDJ recombination model fitted to out-of-frame rearrangements, and those results were checked against IGoR. A later analysis scored TCR-TCR, TCR-HLA and TCR-CMV co-occurrence with hypergeometric tests, applying a repertoire-size bias correction to TCR pairs. To estimate false discovery rates, a later analysis permuted the HLA or CMV assignments 20 times. In a later analysis, co-occurring TCRs were grouped with DBSCAN, and TCRdist sequence similarity was added when clustering was performed within HLA-allele-positive subsets. Co-occurrence clustering excluded repertoires with fewer than 30,000 or more than 120,000 public chains, plus five with anomalous nucleotide sharing. Held by TCRdb, this immuneACCESS table contains in-frame sequences only and omits some clones. Under half of the omission traces to an unresolved V gene where checked; the cause of the rest is unknown. D and trimming were read from the DNA, whereas the V and J calls and clone size are those reported in that table. This sample has 95,000 to 130,000 clones in its table, and 80% to 85% of those were observed once. The ten largest clones take up roughly 3.9% of the sample.

Details on this clone: Its antigen remains undetermined. Compared with germline, one end of the junction differs, possibly owing to a read error.

This receptor was taken from a woman aged 25 to 39 in good health and CMV-seronegative. Recombination joined TRBV5-8 with TRBJ2-1, and 7 bases in between align with TRBD2. The sample comprised PBMCs. CDR3 reads: CASRRELHQELF. The bases are TGTGCCAGCAGGCGGGAGCTCCACCAGGAGCTCTTC.